This T cell receptor (beta chain) was captured in a study of graft-versus-host responses after intestinal transplantation. Measured with immunoSEQ multiplex PCR; TCRdb has only the in-frame clones, and not every one. The sample has 88,000 or so clones, under 90% seen once. With respect to this clone: Its cognate antigen is unknown.

Germline V gives CDR1 MNHNS, CDR2 SASEGT. With 7 bases removed from V and 0 bases from J, the gap between germline ends came to 13 bases. The CDR3 is made up of 14 amino acids. Sequencing used unstimulated CD4+ T cells sorted from spleen or lymph node cells, obtained before intestinal transplant. This rearrangement joins TRBV6-1 to TRBJ2-7; no clear D gene. This TCR was sampled from a human donor who received an intestinal transplant. CDR3 in amino acids: CASKTLLSSYEQYF. In DNA form, the CDR3 reads TGTGCCAGCAAGACACTCCTGAGCTCCTACGAGCAGTACTTC.